These T cell receptor beta chains were read from a single sample in a study of low-dose radiotherapy and immunotherapy resistance in tumors. From the reads, TCRdb called clonotypes with MiXCR, one entry per CDR3 protein. The sample lists tens of thousands of distinct CDR3 sequences; 18% were seen once. Source: PBMCs, taken before treatment. These receptors all come from a male donor with prostate cancer. The CDR3 runs from the conserved cysteine through the conserved F or W. The D gene is left open where the match is weak. Only some rows state a clone size, as once, few, many or a class for expanded clones.

>TRBJ2-7|TRBV7-9|TRBD2|many
TGTGCCAGCAGCACAAGCGGGGGGGCCGGCGAGCAGTACTTC
CASSTSGGAGEQYF
>TRBJ1-1|TRBV6-5|-|-
TGTGCCAGCAGTCCCGGCCGGGGCACTGAAGCTTTCTTT
CASSPGRGTEAFF
>TRBJ2-4|TRBV23-1|TRBD1|many
TGCGCCACATCTGGGACAGGGAGGTCCAAAAACATTCAGTACTTC
CATSGTGRSKNIQYF
>TRBJ2-1|TRBV6-2/TRBV6-3|TRBD2|many
TGTGCCAGCAGTTGGGGGACTAGCGGGGGCGTGTACAATGAGCAGTTCTTC
CASSWGTSGGVYNEQFF
>TRBJ2-7|TRBV12-3/TRBV12-4|TRBD2|-
TGTGCCAGCTCTAGCGGGAACGAGCAGTACTTC
CASSSGNEQYF
>TRBJ1-1|TRBV7-3|TRBD1|many
TGTGCCAGCAGCACAAGCGGGACAGCCGGAGCTTTCTTT
CASSTSGTAGAFF
>TRBJ2-2|TRBV11-2|TRBD2|many
TGTGCCAGCAGCTCGGGGGGGGGGGGCACCGGGGAGCTGTTTTTT
CASSSGGGGTGELFF
>TRBJ2-7|TRBV24-1|-|many
TGTGCCACCAGTGATTTCTATCTTAGGAGCAACGACTTCTACGAGCAGTACTTC
CATSDFYLRSNDFYEQYF
>TRBJ2-5|TRBV13|-|-
TGTGCCAGCAGCTTCACAGACCAAGAGACCCAGTACTTC
CASSFTDQETQYF
>TRBJ2-7|TRBV7-2|-|-
TGTGCCAGCAGCTTAGGGGGAGAGGACTACGAGCAGTACTTC
CASSLGGEDYEQYF
>TRBJ1-2|TRBV6-1|TRBD1|-
TGTGCCAGCTTCGACAGGGGGCTATATGGCTACACCTTC
CASFDRGLYGYTF
>TRBJ2-3|TRBV7-6|TRBD2|-
TGTGCCAGCAGCTTAGTACTAGCGGGGGGAGTCACAGATACGCAGTATTTT
CASSLVLAGGVTDTQYF
>TRBJ1-4|TRBV5-5|TRBD1|-
TGTGCCAGCAGCTTGGTGTCCGGGGCAGGGGGCGGTGAAAAACTGTTTTTT
CASSLVSGAGGGEKLFF
>TRBJ1-1|TRBV11-1|-|many
TGTGCCAGCAGCTGGGCAGGGGAGAACACTGAAGCTTTCTTT
CASSWAGENTEAFF
>TRBJ2-3|TRBV7-2|TRBD1|many
TGTGCCAGCAGCTTAGTTCCGACAGGGGGCGCAGATACGCAGTATTTT
CASSLVPTGGADTQYF
>TRBJ1-5|TRBV6-2/TRBV6-3|-|once
TGTGCCAGCAGTGAAACAACAGGGCCCAATCAGCCCCAGCATTTT
CASSETTGPNQPQHF
>TRBJ2-1|TRBV5-1|-|many
TGCGCCAGCAGCCCCGAGGGGACGGGGACAAGAAGGTATGAGCAGTTCTTC
CASSPEGTGTRRYEQFF
>TRBJ1-5|TRBV18|TRBD1|many
TGTGCCAGCTCCCTCGGACAGGGAGGGAGCAATCAGCCCCAGCATTTT
CASSLGQGGSNQPQHF
>TRBJ1-4|TRBV3-1|-|few
TGTGCCAGCAGCCAAGATTCCAAGGAAAAACTGTTTTTT
CASSQDSKEKLFF
>TRBJ2-5|TRBV9|TRBD1|-
TGTGCCAGCAGCCTCCCGGGACAGGGCGATTTGGAGACCCAGTACTTC
CASSLPGQGDLETQYF
>TRBJ2-3|TRBV10-3|-|many
TGTGCCATCAGTTTGACAGGCACCACAGATACGCAGTATTTT
CAISLTGTTDTQYF
>TRBJ1-1|TRBV18|-|many
TGTGCCAGCTCACCACCGGGGGGATGGGTCACTGAAGCTTTCTTT
CASSPPGGWVTEAFF
>TRBJ2-3|TRBV5-1|-|-
TGCGCCAGCAGCTTGCAGAGGACCACAGATACGCAGTATTTT
CASSLQRTTDTQYF
>TRBJ2-5|TRBV3-1|TRBD2|-
TGTGCCAGCAGCCCCCTAGCGGACTCAGAGACCCAGTACTTC
CASSPLADSETQYF
>TRBJ2-1|TRBV2|-|-
TGTGCCAACAGCTCTATGTATGAGCAGTTCTTC
CANSSMYEQFF
>TRBJ1-2|TRBV30|-|-
TGTGCCTGGGGCACCGAGAGGGGTTTCCGTGGCTACACCTTC
CAWGTERGFRGYTF
>TRBJ2-7|TRBV11-2|TRBD1|many
TGTGCCAGCAGCCGAATGCAGGGGGCGGGGGAGCAGTACTTC
CASSRMQGAGEQYF
>TRBJ2-7|TRBV6-2/TRBV6-3|TRBD1|many
TGTGCCAGCAGTTCCCCACGGACAGGTCGGTACGAGCAGTACTTC
CASSSPRTGRYEQYF
>TRBJ1-5|TRBV30|-|many
TGTGCCTGGGCGTATAGCAATCAGCCCCAGCATTTT
CAWAYSNQPQHF
>TRBJ2-3|TRBV7-3|TRBD1|many
TGTGCCAGCAGCTTGACAGGGCGTTCTGCAGATACGCAGTATTTT
CASSLTGRSADTQYF